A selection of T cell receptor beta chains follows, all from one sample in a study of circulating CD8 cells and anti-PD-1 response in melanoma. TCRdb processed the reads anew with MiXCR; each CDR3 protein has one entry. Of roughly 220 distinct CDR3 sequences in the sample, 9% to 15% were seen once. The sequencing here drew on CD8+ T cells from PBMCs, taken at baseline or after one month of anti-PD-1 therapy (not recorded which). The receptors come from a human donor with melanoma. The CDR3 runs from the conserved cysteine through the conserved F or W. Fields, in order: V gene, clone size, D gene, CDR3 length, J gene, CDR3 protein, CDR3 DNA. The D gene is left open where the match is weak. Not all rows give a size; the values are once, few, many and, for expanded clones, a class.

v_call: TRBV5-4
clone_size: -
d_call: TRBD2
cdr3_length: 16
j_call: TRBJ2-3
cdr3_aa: CASSQLLAGDTDTQYF
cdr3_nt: TGTGCCAGCAGCCAGTTACTAGCGGGGGACACAGATACGCAGTATTTT

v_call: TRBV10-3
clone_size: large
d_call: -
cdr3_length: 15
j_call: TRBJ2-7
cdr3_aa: CAIQSFGEQRYEQYF
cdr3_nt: TGTGCCATCCAGAGCTTCGGGGAGCAGAGGTACGAGCAGTACTTC

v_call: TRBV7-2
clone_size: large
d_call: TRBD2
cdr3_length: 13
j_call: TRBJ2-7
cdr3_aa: CATERTSGYEQYF
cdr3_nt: TGTGCCACAGAACGGACTAGCGGATACGAGCAGTACTTC

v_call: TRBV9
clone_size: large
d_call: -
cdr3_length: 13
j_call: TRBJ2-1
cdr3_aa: CASSVVGHNEQFF
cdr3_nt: TGTGCCAGCAGCGTAGTGGGGCACAATGAGCAGTTCTTC

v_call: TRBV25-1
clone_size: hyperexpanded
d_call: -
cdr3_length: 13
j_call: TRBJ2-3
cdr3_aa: CAGGSGNTDTQYF
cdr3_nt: TGTGCCGGAGGGAGCGGAAACACAGATACGCAGTATTTT

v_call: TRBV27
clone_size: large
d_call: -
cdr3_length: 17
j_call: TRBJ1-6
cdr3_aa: CASSPSGGSSYNSPLHF
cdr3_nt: TGTGCCAGCAGTCCTAGTGGGGGGAGCTCCTATAATTCACCCCTCCACTTT

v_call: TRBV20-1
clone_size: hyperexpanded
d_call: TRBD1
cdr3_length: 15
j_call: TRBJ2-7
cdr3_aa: CSARDTGELSYEQYF
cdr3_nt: TGCAGTGCTAGAGACACAGGGGAATTGTCCTACGAGCAGTACTTC

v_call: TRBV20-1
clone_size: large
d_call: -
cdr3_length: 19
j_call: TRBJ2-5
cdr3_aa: CSARDRVGIDQWRQETQYF
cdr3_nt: TGCAGTGCTAGAGATCGGGTAGGGATAGACCAATGGCGCCAAGAGACCCAGTACTTC

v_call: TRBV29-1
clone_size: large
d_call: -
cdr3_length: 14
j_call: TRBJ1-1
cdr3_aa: CSVEGGGVNTEAFF
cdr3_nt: TGCAGCGTTGAAGGGGGGGGCGTGAACACTGAAGCTTTCTTT

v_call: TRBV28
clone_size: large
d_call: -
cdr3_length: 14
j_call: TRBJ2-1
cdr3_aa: CASSFEGGYNEQFF
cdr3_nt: TGTGCCAGCAGTTTTGAAGGGGGCTACAATGAGCAGTTCTTC

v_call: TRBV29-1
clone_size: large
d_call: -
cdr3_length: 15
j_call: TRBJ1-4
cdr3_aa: CSVGSSAAPNEKLFF
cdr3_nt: TGCAGCGTTGGTTCTTCGGCGGCCCCTAATGAAAAACTGTTTTTT

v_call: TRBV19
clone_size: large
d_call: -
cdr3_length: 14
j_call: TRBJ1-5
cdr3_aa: CASQGGGGNQPQHF
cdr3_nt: TGTGCCTCCCAAGGTGGGGGAGGCAATCAGCCCCAGCATTTT

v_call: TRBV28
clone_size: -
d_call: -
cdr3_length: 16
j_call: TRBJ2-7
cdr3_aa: CASTPIAASLSYEQYF
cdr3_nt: TGTGCCAGCACCCCCATCGCGGCTAGTCTCTCCTACGAGCAGTACTTC

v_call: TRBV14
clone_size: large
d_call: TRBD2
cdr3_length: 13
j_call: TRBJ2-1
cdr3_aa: CASSLRGGYEQFF
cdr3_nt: TGTGCCAGCAGCCTTCGGGGGGGCTATGAGCAGTTCTTC

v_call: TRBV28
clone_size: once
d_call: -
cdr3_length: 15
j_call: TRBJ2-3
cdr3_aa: CASSRTGPSTDTQYF
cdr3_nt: TGTGCCAGCAGTCGGACGGGCCCTAGCACAGATACGCAGTATTTT

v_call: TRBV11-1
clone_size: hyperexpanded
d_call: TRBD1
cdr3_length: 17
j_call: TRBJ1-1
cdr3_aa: CASSFLRQGSMNTEAFF
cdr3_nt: TGTGCCAGCAGCTTCTTGCGACAGGGAAGCATGAACACTGAAGCTTTCTTT

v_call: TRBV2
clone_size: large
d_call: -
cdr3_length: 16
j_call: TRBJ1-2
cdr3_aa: CASSEGGQGRIYGYTF
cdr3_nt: TGTGCCAGCAGTGAAGGGGGCCAGGGGCGGATCTATGGCTACACCTTC

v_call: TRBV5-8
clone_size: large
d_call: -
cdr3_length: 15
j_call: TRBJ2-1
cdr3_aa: CASSYDKGGQYEQFF
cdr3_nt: TGTGCCAGCAGTTATGACAAGGGCGGACAATATGAGCAGTTCTTC

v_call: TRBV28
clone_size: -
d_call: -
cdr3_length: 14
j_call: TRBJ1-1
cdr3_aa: CASTLRGYYPEAFF
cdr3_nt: TGTGCCAGCACGCTTCGGGGGTACTACCCTGAAGCTTTCTTT

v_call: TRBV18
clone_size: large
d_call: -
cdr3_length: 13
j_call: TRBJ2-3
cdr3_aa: CASSYSSTDTQYF
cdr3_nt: TGTGCCAGCTCCTATTCTAGCACAGATACGCAGTATTTT

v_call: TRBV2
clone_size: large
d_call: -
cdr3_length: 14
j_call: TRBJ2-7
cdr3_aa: CASSAMNRADEQYF
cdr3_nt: TGTGCCAGCAGCGCTATGAACAGGGCGGACGAGCAGTACTTC

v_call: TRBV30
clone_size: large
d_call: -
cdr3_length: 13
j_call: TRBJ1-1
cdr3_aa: CAWSGAVLLEAFF
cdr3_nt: TGTGCCTGGAGTGGGGCAGTCCTACTTGAAGCTTTCTTT

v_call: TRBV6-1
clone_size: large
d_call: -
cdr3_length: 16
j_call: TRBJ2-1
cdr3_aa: CASSVGHRGSYNEQFF
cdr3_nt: TGTGCCAGCAGTGTGGGACACCGAGGCTCCTACAATGAGCAGTTCTTC

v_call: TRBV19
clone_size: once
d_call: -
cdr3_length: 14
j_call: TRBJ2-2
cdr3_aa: CASSVTSLAGELFF
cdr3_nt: TGTGCCAGTAGTGTGACTAGTCTTGCCGGGGAGCTGTTTTTT

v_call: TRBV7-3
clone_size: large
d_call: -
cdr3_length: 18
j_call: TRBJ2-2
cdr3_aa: CASSLSSPGTVNTGELFF
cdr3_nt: TGTGCCAGCAGCTTATCGTCCCCGGGGACGGTGAACACCGGGGAGCTGTTTTTT

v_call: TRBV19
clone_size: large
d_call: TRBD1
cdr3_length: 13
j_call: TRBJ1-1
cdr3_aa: CASLDRVATEAFF
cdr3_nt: TGTGCCAGCCTAGACAGGGTGGCCACTGAAGCTTTCTTT

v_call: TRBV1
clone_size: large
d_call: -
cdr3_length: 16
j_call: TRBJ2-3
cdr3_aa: CTSSQEGITSTDTQYF
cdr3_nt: TGCACCAGCAGCCAAGAGGGCATTACTAGCACAGATACGCAGTATTTT

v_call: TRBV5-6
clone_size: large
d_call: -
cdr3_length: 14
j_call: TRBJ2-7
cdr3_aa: CASSLSDSSYEQYF
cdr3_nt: TGTGCCAGCAGCTTGTCCGATAGCTCCTACGAGCAGTACTTC

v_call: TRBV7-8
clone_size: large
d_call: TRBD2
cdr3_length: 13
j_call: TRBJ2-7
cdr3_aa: CASSSGGTYEQYF
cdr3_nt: TGTGCCAGCAGCTCGGGAGGGACCTACGAGCAGTACTTC

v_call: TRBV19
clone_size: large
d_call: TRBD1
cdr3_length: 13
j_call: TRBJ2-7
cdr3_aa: CASSLGTAVEQYF
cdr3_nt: TGTGCCAGTAGTTTGGGGACAGCGGTAGAGCAGTACTTC

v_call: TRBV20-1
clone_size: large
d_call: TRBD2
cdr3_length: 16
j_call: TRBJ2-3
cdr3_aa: CSARDPLAGGLDTQYF
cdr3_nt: TGCAGTGCTAGAGATCCCCTAGCGGGGGGGCTAGATACGCAGTATTTT

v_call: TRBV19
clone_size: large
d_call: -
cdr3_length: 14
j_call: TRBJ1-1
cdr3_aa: CASSIMFKGTEAFF
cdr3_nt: TGTGCCAGTAGTATAATGTTCAAGGGCACTGAAGCTTTCTTT

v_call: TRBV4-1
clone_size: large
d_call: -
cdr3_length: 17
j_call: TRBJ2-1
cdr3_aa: CASSETAGPHTAGEQFF
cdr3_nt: TGCGCCAGCAGCGAAACCGCGGGACCCCACACCGCCGGTGAGCAGTTCTTC

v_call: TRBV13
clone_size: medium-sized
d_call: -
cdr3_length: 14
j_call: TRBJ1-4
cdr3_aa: CASSFRAANEKLFF
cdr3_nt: TGTGCCAGCAGCTTTCGGGCAGCTAATGAAAAACTGTTTTTT

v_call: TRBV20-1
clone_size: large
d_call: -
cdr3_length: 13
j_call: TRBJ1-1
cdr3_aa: CSARSRPNTEAFF
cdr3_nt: TGCAGTGCTAGATCCAGGCCGAACACTGAAGCTTTCTTT

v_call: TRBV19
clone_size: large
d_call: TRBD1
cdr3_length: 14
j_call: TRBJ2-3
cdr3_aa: CASGSTGGTDTQYF
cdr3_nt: TGTGCCAGTGGATCGACAGGGGGGACAGATACGCAGTATTTT

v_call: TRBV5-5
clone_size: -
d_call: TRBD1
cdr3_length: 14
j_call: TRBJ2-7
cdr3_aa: CASSLGTGGNEQYF
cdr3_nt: TGTGCCAGCAGCTTGGGGACAGGGGGTAACGAGCAGTACTTC

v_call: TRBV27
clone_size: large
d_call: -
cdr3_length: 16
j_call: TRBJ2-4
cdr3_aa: CASSSWDGWAKNIQYF
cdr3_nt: TGTGCCAGCAGTTCTTGGGACGGGTGGGCCAAAAACATTCAGTACTTC

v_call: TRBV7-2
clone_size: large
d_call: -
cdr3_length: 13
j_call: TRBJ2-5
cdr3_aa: CASSLDLGETQYF
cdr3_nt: TGTGCCAGCAGCTTAGATCTAGGAGAGACCCAGTACTTC

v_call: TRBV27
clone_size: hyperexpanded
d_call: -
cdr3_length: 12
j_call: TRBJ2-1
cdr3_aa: CASSSTDNEQFF
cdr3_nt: TGTGCCAGCAGTTCCACAGACAATGAGCAGTTCTTC